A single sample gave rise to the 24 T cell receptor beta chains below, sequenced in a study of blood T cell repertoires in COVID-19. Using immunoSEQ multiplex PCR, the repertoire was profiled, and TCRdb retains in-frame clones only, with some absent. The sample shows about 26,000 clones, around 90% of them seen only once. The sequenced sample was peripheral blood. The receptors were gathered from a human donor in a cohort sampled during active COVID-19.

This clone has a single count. The CDR3 DNA reads as TGTGCCAGCAGCGGGATAGCGGGGGGGCCACATGAGCAGTTCTTC. Translated, it gives CASSGIAGGPHEQFF. The V gene is TRBV9, the J gene TRBJ2-1; 11 bases match TRBD2. CDR1 is SGDLS, CDR2 YYNGEE, per germline. After removal of 3 bases from V and 8 bases from J, the junction contained 7 bases not matched to a gene. This CDR3 region has 15 residues.

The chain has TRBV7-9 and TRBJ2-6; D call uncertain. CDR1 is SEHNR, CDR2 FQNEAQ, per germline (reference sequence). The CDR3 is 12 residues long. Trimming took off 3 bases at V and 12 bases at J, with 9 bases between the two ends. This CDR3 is CASSFPVGVLTF. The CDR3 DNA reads TGTGCCAGCAGCTTCCCAGTTGGCGTCCTGACTTTC.

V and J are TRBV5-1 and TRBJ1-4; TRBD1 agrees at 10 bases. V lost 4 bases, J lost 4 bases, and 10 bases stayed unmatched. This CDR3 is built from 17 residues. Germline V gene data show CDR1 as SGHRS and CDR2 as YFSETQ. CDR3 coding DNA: TGCGCCAGCAGCCCCGGGACAGGGGATTTAGTTAATGAAAAACTGTTTTTT. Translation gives CASSPGTGDLVNEKLFF.

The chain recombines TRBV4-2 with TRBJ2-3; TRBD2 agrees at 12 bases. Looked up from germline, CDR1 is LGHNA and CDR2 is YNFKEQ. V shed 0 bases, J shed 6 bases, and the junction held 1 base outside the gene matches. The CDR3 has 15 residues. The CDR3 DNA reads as TGTGCCAGCAGCCAAGATACTAGCGGGAGGGATACGCAGTATTTT. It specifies CASSQDTSGRDTQYF.

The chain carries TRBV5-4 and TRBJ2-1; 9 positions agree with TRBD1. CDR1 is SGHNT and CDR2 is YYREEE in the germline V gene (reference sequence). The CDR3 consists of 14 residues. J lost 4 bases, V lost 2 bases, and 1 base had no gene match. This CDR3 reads CASSLQGAYNEQFF. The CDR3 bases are TGTGCCAGCAGCTTACAGGGGGCGTACAATGAGCAGTTCTTC.

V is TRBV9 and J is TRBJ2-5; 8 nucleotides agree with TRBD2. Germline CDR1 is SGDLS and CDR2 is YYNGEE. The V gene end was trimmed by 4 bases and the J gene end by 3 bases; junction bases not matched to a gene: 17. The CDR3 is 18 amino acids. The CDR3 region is CASSPGGSGKILKETQYF. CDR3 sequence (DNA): TGTGCCAGCAGCCCGGGTGGTAGCGGGAAGATCCTGAAAGAGACCCAGTACTTC.

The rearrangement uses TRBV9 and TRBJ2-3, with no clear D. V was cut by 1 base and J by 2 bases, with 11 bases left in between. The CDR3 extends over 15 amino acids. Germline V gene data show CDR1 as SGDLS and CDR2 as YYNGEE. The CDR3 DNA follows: TGTGCCAGCAGCGTAACCAGCGCCGACACAGATACGCAGTATTTT. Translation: CASSVTSADTDTQYF.

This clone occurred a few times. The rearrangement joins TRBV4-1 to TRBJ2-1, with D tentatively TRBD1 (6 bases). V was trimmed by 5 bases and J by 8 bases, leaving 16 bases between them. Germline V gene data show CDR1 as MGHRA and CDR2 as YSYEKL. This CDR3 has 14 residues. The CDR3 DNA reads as TGCGCCAGCAGCTTAGACAGGTCACGTTATGAGCAGTTCTTC. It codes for CASSLDRSRYEQFF.

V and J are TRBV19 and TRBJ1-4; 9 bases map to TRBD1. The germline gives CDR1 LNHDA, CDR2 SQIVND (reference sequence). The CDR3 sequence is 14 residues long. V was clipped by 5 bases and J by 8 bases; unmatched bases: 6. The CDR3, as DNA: TGTGCCAGTAGTGGGACAGGGCTGGAAGAAAAACTGTTTTTT. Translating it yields CASSGTGLEEKLFF.

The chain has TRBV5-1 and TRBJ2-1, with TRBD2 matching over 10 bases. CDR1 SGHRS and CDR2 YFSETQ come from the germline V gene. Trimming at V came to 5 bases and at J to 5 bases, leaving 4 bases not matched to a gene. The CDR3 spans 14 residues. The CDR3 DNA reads TGCGCCAGCAGAATACTAGCGGGAAACAATGAGCAGTTCTTC. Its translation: CASRILAGNNEQFF.

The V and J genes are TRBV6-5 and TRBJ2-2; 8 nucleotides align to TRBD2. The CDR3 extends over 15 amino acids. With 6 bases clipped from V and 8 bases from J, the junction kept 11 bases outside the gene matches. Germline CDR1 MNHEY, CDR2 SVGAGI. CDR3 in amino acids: CASSTRAGESGELFF. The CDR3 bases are TGTGCCAGCAGCACCCGAGCGGGAGAGTCTGGGGAGCTGTTTTTT.

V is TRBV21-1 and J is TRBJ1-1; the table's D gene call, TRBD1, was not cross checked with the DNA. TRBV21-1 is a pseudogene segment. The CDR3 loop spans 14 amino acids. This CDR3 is CASSKGTPNTEAFF. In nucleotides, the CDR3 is TGTGCCAGCAGCAAAGGGACACCGAACACTGAAGCTTTCTTT.

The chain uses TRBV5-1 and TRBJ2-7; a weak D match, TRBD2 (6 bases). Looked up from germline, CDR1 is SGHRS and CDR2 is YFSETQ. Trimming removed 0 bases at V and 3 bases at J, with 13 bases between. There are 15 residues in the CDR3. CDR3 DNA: TGCGCCAGCAGCTTGGGCACAGCGGGTTTCTACGAGCAGTACTTC. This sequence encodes CASSLGTAGFYEQYF.

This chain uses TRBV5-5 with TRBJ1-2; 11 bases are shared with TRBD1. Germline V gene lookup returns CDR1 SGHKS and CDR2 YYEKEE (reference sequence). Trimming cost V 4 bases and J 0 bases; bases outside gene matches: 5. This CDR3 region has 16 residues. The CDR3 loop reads CASSPGTGGPNYGYTF. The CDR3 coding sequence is TGTGCCAGCAGCCCCGGGACAGGGGGACCTAACTATGGCTACACCTTC.

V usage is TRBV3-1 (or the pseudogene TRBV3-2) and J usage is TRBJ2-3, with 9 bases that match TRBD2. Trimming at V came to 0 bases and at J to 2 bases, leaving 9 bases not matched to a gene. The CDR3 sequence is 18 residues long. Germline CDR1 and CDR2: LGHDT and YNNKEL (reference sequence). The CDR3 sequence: CASSQDFPAGGPTDTQYF. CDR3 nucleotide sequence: TGTGCCAGCAGCCAAGATTTCCCAGCGGGGGGACCCACAGATACGCAGTATTTT.

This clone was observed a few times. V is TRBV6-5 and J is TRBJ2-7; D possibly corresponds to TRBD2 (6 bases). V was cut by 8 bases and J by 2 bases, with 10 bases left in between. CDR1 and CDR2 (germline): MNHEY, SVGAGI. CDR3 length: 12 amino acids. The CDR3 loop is CASGGTPYEQYF. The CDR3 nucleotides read TGTGCCAGCGGGGGGACTCCCTACGAGCAGTACTTC.

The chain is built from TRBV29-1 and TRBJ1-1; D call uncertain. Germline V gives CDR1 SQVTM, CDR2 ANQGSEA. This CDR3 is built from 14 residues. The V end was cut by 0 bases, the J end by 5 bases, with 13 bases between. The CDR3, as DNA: TGCAGCGTTGAAGAAATGGCAGGATTAACTGAAGCTTTCTTT. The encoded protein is CSVEEMAGLTEAFF.

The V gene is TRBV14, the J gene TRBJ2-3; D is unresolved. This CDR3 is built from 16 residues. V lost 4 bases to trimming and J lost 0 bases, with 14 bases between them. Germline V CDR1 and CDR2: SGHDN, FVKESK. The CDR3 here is CASSPAVHPSTDTQYF. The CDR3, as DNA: TGTGCCAGCAGCCCCGCCGTACATCCCAGCACAGATACGCAGTATTTT.

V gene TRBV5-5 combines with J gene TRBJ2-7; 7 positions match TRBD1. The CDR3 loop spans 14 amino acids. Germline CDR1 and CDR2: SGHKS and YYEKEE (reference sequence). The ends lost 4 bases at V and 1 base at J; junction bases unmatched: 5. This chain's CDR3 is CASSLYRGSYEQYF. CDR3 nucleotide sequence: TGTGCCAGCAGCCTATACAGGGGTTCCTACGAGCAGTACTTC.

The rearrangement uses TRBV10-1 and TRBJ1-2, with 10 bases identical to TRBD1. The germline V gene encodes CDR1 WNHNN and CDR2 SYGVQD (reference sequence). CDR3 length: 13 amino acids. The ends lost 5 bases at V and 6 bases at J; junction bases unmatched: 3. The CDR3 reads CASSPDRGHGYTF. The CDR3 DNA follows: TGCGCCAGCAGTCCTGACAGGGGGCATGGCTACACCTTC.

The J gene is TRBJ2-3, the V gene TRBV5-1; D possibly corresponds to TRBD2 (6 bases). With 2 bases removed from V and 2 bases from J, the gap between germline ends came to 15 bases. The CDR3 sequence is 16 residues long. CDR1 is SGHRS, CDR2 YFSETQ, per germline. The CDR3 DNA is TGCGCCAGCAGCTTAGGACTAACCCTAGACACAGATACGCAGTATTTT. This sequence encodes CASSLGLTLDTDTQYF.

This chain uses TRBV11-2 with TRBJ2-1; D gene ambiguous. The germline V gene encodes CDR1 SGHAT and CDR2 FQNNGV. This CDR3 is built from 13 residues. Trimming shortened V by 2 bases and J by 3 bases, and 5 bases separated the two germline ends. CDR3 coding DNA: TGTGCCAGCAGCTTAACTCTCTACAATGAGCAGTTCTTC. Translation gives CASSLTLYNEQFF.

DNA for the CDR3: TGTGCCAGCAGTCCGGACAGTTTCGGGACCCAGTACTTC. This encodes CASSPDSFGTQYF. The V gene is TRBV6-5, the J gene TRBJ2-5, with D possibly being TRBD1 (6 bases). Germline V gene lookup returns CDR1 MNHEY and CDR2 SVGAGI. The CDR3 extends over 13 amino acids. Trimming removed 5 bases from V and 7 bases from J, with 14 bases in between.

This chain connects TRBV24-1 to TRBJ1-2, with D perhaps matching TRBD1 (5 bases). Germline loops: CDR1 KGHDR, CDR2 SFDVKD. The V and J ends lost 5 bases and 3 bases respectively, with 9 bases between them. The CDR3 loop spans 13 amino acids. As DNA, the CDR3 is TGTGCCACCAGTGGTTGGGGGGACTATGGCTACACCTTC. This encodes CATSGWGDYGYTF.